This T cell receptor (beta chain) emerged from a study of blood T cell repertoires in COVID-19. Background on the study: COVID-19 samples, acute and convalescent, were from the United States, Italy and Spain. T cells, B-cell-depleted T cells, or PBMCs supplied cDNA or gDNA.

Trimming removed 2 bases from V and 10 bases from J; junction bases left unmatched: 3. Per germline, CDR1 SGDLS and CDR2 YYNGEE. CDR3 length: 13 amino acids. As handled by the study authors: It was from reference gene primer amplification that nucleated cell counts were estimated. Measured with immunoSEQ multiplex PCR; TCRdb has only the in-frame clones, and not every one. That table is the source of V, J and clone size, and D and trimming were worked out from the DNA. The sample lists about 220,000 clones; 84% were seen once. The sequencing sample was made of peripheral blood. The TCR was taken from a woman aged 25 to 39 who had recovered from COVID-19. This chain uses TRBV9 with TRBJ2-1; 10 bases agree with TRBD2. CDR3 loop: CASSVWTSGEQFF. The DNA of the CDR3 is TGTGCCAGCAGCGTCTGGACTAGCGGCGAGCAGTTCTTC. Full variable domain (rest looked up from reference TRBV9 and TRBJ2-1): DSGVTQTPKHLITATGQRVTLRCSPRSGDLSVYWYQQSLDQGLQFLIQYYNGEERAKGNILERFSAQQFPDLHSELNLSSLELGDSALYFCASSVWTSGEQFFGPGTRLTVL.